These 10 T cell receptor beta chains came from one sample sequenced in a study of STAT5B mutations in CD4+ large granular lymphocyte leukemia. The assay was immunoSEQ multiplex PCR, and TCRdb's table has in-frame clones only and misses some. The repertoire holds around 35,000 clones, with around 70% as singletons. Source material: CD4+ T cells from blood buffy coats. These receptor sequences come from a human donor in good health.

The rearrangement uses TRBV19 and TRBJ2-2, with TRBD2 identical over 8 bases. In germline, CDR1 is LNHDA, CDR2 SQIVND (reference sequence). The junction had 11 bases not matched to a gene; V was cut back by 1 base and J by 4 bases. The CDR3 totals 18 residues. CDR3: CASSIGFVAGGSTGELFF. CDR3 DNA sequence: TGTGCCAGTAGTATAGGGTTCGTTGCGGGGGGCTCCACCGGGGAGCTGTTTTTT.

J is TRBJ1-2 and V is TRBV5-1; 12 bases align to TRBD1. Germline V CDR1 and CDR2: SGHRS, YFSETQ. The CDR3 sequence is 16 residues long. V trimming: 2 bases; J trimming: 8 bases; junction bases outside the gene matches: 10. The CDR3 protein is CASSLRPGQGAGGYTF. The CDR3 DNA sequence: TGCGCCAGCAGCTTAAGACCGGGACAGGGGGCAGGGGGCTACACCTTC. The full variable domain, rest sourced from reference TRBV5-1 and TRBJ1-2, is KAGVTQTPRYLIKTRGQQVTLSCSPISGHRSVSWYQQTPGQGLQFLFEYFSETQRNKGNFPGRFSGRQFSNSRSEMNVSTLELGDSALYLCASSLRPGQGAGGYTFGSGTRLTVV.

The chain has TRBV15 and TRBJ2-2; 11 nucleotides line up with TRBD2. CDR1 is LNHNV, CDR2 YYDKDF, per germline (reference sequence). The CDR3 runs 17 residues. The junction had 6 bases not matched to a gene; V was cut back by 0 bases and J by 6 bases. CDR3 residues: CATSRDVLAGGAGELFF. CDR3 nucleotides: TGTGCCACCAGCAGAGATGTCCTAGCGGGAGGCGCCGGGGAGCTGTTTTTT. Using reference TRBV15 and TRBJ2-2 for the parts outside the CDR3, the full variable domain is DAMVIQNPRYQVTQFGKPVTLSCSQTLNHNVMYWYQQKSSQAPKLLFHYYDKDFNNEADTPDNFQSRRPNTSFCFLDIRSPGLGDTAMYLCATSRDVLAGGAGELFFGEGSRLTVL.

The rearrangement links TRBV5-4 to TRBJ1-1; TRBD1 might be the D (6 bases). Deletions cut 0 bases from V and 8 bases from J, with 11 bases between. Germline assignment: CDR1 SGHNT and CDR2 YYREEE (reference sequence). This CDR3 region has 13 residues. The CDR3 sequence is CASSLEIRGEAFF. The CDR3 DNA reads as TGTGCCAGCAGCTTGGAGATCAGGGGCGAAGCTTTCTTT. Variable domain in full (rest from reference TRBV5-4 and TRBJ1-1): ETGVTQSPTHLIKTRGQQVTLRCSSQSGHNTVSWYQQALGQGPQFIFQYYREEENGRGNFPPRFSGLQFPNYSSELNVNALELDDSALYLCASSLEIRGEAFFGQGTRLTVV.

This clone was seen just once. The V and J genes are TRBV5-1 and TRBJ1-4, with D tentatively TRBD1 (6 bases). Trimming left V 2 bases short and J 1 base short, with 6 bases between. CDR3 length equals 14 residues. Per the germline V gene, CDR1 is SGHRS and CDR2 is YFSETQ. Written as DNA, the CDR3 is TGCGCCAGCAGCTTACAGGGAACTAATGAAAAACTGTTTTTT. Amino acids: CASSLQGTNEKLFF.

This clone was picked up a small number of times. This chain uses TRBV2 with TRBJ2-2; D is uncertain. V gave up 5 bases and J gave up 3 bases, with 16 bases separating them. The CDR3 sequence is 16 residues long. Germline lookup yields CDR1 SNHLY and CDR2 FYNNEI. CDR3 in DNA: TGTGCCAGCAGTCTGACCCTACCGCCCGACACCGGGGAGCTGTTTTTT. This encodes CASSLTLPPDTGELFF. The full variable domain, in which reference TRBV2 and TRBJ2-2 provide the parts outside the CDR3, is EPEVTQTPSHQVTQMGQEVILRCVPISNHLYFYWYRQILGQKVEFLVSFYNNEISEKSEIFDDQFSVERPDGSNFTLKIRSTKLEDSAMYFCASSLTLPPDTGELFFGEGSRLTVL.

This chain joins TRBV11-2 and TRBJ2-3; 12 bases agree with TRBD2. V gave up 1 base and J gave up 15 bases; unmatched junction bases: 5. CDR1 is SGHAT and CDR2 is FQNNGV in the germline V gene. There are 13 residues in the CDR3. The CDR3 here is CASSLGLAGGRYF. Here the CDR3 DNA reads TGTGCCAGCAGCTTAGGCCTAGCGGGGGGGCGATATTTT.

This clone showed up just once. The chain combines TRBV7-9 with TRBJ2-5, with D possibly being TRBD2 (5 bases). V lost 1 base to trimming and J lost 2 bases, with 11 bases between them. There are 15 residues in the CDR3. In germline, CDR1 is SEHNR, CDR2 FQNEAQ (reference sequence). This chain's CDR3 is CASSLGRGLQETQYF. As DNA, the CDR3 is TGTGCCAGCAGCTTAGGCCGCGGACTTCAAGAGACCCAGTACTTC.

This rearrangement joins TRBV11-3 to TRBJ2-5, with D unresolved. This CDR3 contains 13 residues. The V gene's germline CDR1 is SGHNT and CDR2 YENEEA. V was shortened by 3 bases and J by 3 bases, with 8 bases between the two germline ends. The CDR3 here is CASSFGREETQYF. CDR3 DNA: TGTGCCAGCAGCTTTGGACGTGAAGAGACCCAGTACTTC.

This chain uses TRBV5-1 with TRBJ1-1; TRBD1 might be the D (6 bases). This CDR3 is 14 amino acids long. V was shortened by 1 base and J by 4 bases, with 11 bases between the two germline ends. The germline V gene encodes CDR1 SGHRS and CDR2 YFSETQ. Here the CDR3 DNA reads TGCGCCAGCAGCTTGTACAGGGCTGGCACTGAAGCTTTCTTT. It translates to CASSLYRAGTEAFF.